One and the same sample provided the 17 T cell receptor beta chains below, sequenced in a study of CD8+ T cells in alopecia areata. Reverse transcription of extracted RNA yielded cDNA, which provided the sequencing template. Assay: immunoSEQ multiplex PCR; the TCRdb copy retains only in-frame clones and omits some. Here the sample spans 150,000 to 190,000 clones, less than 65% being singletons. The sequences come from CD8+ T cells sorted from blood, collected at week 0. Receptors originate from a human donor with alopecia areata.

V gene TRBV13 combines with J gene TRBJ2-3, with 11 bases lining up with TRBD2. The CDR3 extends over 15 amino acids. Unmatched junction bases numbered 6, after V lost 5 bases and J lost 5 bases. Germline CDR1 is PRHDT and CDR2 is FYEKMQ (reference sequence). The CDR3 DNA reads TGTGCCAGCAGCCCTACTAGCGGGGGCTTAGATACGCAGTATTTT. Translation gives CASSPTSGGLDTQYF.

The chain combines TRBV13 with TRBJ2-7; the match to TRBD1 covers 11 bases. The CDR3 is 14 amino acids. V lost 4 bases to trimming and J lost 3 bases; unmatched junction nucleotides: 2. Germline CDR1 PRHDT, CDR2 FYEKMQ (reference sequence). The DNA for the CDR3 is TGTGCCAGCAGCTCCGGGACAGGGGGCTACGAGCAGTACTTC. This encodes CASSSGTGGYEQYF.

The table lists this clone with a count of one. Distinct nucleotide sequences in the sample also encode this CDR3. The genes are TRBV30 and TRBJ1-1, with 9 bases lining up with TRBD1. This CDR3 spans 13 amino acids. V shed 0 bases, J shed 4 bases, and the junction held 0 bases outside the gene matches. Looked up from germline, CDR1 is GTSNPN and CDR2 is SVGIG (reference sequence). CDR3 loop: CAWSVQGATEAFF. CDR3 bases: TGTGCCTGGAGTGTACAGGGGGCCACTGAAGCTTTCTTT.

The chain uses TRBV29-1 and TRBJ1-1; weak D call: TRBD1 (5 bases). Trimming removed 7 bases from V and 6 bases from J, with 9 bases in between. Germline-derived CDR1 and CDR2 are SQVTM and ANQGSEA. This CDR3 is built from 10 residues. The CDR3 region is CSGGGPEAFF. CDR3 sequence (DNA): TGCAGCGGGGGGGGACCTGAAGCTTTCTTT.

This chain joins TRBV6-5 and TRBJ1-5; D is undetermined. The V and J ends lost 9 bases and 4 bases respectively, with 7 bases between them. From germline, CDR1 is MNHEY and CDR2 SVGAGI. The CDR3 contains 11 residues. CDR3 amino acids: CASGGNQPQHF. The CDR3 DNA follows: TGTGCCAGTGGTGGGAATCAGCCCCAGCATTTT.

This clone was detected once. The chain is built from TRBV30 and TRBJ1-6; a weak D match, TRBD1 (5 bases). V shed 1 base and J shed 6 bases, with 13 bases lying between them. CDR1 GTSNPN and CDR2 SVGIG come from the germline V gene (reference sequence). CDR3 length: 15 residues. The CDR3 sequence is CAWSEGVSTNSPLHF. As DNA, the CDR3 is TGTGCCTGGAGTGAAGGGGTTTCTACTAATTCACCCCTCCACTTT.

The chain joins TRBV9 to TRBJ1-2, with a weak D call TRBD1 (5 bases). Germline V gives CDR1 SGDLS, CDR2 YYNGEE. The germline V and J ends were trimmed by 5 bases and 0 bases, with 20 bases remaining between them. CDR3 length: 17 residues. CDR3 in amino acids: CASRSRDVTKANYGYTF. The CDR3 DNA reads TGTGCCAGCAGGAGCCGGGACGTCACTAAGGCTAACTATGGCTACACCTTC.

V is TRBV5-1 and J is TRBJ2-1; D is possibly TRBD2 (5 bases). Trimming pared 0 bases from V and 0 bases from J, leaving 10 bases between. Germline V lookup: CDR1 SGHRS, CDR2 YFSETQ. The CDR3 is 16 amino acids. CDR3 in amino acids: CASSLAAVSSYNEQFF. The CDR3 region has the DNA TGCGCCAGCAGCTTGGCAGCGGTGAGCTCCTACAATGAGCAGTTCTTC.

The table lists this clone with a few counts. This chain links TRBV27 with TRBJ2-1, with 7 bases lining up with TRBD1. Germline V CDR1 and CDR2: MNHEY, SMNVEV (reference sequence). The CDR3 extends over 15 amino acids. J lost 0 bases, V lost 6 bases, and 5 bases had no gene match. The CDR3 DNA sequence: TGTGCCAGCAGAAACAGGGGAAGCTCCTACAATGAGCAGTTCTTC. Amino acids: CASRNRGSSYNEQFF.

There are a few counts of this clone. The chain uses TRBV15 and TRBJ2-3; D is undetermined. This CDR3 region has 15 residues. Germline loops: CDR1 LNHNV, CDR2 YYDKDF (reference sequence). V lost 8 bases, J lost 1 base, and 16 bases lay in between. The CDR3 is CATRRSRVGTDTQYF. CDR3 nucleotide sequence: TGTGCCACCCGAAGGTCGCGAGTAGGCACAGATACGCAGTATTTT.

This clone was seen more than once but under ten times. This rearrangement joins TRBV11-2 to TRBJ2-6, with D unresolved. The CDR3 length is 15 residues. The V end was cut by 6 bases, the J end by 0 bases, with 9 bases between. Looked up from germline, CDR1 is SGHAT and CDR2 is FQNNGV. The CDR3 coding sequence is TGTGCCAGCAGGGTCGGAAGCTCTGGGGCCAACGTCCTGACTTTC. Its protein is CASRVGSSGANVLTF.

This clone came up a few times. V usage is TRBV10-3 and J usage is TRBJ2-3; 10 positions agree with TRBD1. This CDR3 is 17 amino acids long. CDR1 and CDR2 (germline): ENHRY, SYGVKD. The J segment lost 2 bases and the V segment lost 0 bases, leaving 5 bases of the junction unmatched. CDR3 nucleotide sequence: TGTGCCATCAGTGAGTCGGACAGGGGGGCCTTCACAGATACGCAGTATTTT. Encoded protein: CAISESDRGAFTDTQYF.

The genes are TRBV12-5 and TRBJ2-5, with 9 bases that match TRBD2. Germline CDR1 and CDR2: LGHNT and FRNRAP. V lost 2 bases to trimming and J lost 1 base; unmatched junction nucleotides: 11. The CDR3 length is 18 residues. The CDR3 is CASGLPRGSGGSQETQYF. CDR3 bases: TGTGCTAGTGGTTTGCCCCGGGGTAGCGGGGGTTCCCAAGAGACCCAGTACTTC.

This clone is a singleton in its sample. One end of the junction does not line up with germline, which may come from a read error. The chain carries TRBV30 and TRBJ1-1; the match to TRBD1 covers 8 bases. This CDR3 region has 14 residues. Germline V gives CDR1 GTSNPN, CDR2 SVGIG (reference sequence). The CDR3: CTWSSGGENTEAFF. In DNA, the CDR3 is TGTACCTGGAGTTCAGGGGGCGAGAACACTGAAGCTTTCTTT.

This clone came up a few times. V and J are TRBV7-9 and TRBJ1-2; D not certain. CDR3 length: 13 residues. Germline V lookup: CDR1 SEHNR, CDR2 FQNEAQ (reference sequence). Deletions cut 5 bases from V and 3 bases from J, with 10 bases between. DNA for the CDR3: TGTGCCAGCAGCCCCAGCACAGACTATGGCTACACCTTC. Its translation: CASSPSTDYGYTF.

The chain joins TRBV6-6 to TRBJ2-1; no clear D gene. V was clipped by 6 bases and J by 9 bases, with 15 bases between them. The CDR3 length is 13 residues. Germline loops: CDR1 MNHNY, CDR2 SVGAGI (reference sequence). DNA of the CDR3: TGTGCCAGCAGCTCCCGGTTCCGGTGTGAGCAGTTCTTC. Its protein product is CASSSRFRCEQFF.

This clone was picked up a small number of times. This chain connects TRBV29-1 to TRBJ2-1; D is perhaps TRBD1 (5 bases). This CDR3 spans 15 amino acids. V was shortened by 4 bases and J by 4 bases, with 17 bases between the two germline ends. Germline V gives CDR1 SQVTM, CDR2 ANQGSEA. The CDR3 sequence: CSVGPGIPPYNEQFF. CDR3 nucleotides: TGCAGCGTTGGCCCAGGGATTCCCCCATACAATGAGCAGTTCTTC.